Sequencing of this T cell receptor (beta chain) was carried out in a study of patients and donors after allogeneic stem cell transplantation. TCRdb re-analysed the RT-PCR reads in MiXCR, keeping a single row per CDR3 protein. The repertoire holds 30,000 to 40,000 distinct CDR3 sequences, with around 33% as singletons. This clonotype was detected only a few times. This clonotype originated in a human donor who was either an allogeneic HSCT recipient or a stem cell or donor lymphocyte infusion donor (not recorded which). It is not recorded whose cells these are; they may come from a transplant donor. The sequenced sample was blood, either unsorted or a sorted T cell fraction (not recorded which).

As DNA, the CDR3 is TGCGCCAGCAGCCACCACAGGGGACGGGGCTATGGCTACACCTTC. The encoded protein is CASSHHRGRGYGYTF. The chain combines TRBV4-3 with TRBJ1-2, with 7 bases lining up with TRBD1. This CDR3 has 15 amino acids. Germline CDR1 LGHNA, CDR2 YSLEER. The J segment lost 4 bases and the V segment lost 3 bases, leaving 8 bases of the junction unmatched.